This T cell receptor (beta chain) was obtained from a study of blood T cell repertoires in COVID-19. The wider study: Samples representing acute and convalescent COVID-19 were sourced from the United States, Italy and Spain. From T cells, B-cell-depleted T cells, or PBMCs came the material, which was cDNA or gDNA.

V gave up 1 base and J gave up 2 bases, with 21 bases separating them. The CDR3 is 19 amino acids. From germline, CDR1 is KGHSH and CDR2 LQKENI. Seattle patient enrollment occurred during active infection, with longitudinal follow-up thereafter. In the authors' methods: Amplified reference gene primers provided the basis for estimating nucleated cell counts. The protocol was immunoSEQ multiplex PCR, while the TCRdb copy is restricted to in-frame clones and leaves out a portion. V and J calls and clone size are copied from that table; D and trimming were computed from the DNA. The sample consists of 300,000 to 400,000 clones, approximately 87% of them appearing once.

The TCR sequence derives from a woman aged 45-60 years with COVID-19, enrolled during active disease. The sequencing input was peripheral blood. The chain combines TRBV18 with TRBJ1-3; D might be TRBD1 (5 bases). The CDR3 region is CASSPRGPLAGPTGNTIYF. The CDR3 DNA reads TGTGCCAGCTCACCACGGGGCCCACTTGCGGGGCCAACTGGAAACACCATATATTTT.